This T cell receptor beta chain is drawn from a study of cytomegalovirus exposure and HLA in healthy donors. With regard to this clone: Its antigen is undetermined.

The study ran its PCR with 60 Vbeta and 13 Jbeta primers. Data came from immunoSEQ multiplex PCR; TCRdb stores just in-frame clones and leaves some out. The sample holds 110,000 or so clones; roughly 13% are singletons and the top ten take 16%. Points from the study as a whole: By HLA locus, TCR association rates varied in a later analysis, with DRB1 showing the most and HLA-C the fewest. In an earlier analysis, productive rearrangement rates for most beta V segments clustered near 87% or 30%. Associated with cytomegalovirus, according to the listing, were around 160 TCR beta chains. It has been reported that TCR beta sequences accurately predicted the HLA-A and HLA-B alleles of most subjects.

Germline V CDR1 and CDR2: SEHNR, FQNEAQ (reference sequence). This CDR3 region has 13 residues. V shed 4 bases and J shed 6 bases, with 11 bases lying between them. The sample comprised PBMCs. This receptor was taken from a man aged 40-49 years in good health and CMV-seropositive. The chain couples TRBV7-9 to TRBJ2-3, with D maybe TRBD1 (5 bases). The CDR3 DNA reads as TGTGCCAGCAGCTCTCAGGGTAGGGATACGCAGTATTTT. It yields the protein CASSSQGRDTQYF. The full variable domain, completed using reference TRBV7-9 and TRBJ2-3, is DTGVSQNPRHKITKRGQNVTFRCDPISEHNRLYWYRQTLGQGPEFLTYFQNEAQLEKSRLLSDRFSAERPKGSFSTLEIQRTEQGDSAMYLCASSSQGRDTQYFGPGTRLTVL.